What follows are 26 T cell receptor beta chains derived from one specimen sequenced in a study of blood T cell repertoires in COVID-19. Clones were sequenced by immunoSEQ multiplex PCR, and TCRdb holds only the in-frame ones, with some missing. Among around 100,000 clones, around nine tenths were seen once, and the ten largest hold 3%. Sequenced input: peripheral blood. The receptors come from a man aged 50 to 59 with active or convalescent COVID-19.

In its sample, this clone was seen once. The chain links TRBV7-2 to TRBJ2-7, with 8 bases identical to TRBD1. This CDR3 comprises 15 residues. V shed 1 base, J shed 3 bases, and the junction held 5 bases outside the gene matches. CDR1 is SGHTA, CDR2 FQGNSA, per germline. As DNA, the CDR3 is TGTGCCAGCAGCTTAGGGGGGACAGGCGGCTACGAGCAGTACTTC. It encodes CASSLGGTGGYEQYF.

This chain connects TRBV5-4 to TRBJ2-3, with 10 bases that match TRBD2. V gave up 1 base and J gave up 5 bases; unmatched junction bases: 7. This CDR3 has 16 residues. Per germline, CDR1 SGHNT and CDR2 YYREEE (reference sequence). CDR3: CASSLQIAGGGDTQYF. In nucleotides, the CDR3 is TGTGCCAGCAGCTTGCAAATAGCGGGGGGCGGAGATACGCAGTATTTT.

The chain is built from TRBV19 and TRBJ1-6; 8 bases map to TRBD1. J lost 7 bases, V lost 5 bases, and 1 base had no gene match. The CDR3 has 13 amino acids. Germline lookup yields CDR1 LNHDA and CDR2 SQIVND (reference sequence). In DNA form, the CDR3 reads TGTGCCAGTAGTGACAGGGGCAATTCACCCCTCCACTTT. The encoded protein is CASSDRGNSPLHF.

Details on this clone: Other DNA sequences in this sample translate to the same CDR3. The DNA of the CDR3 is TGTGCCTGGTCCGGGACAGGGGGTCAGCCCCAGCATTTT. It is translated as CAWSGTGGQPQHF. The J gene is TRBJ1-5, the V gene TRBV30; 11 nucleotides match TRBD1. V was clipped by 5 bases and J by 6 bases; unmatched bases: 3. The germline V gene has CDR1 GTSNPN and CDR2 SVGIG (reference sequence). This CDR3 has 13 residues.

The chain has TRBV11-2 and TRBJ1-5; D may be TRBD1 (6 bases). Germline CDR1 and CDR2: SGHAT and FQNNGV. The V end was cut by 5 bases, the J end by 6 bases, with 17 bases between. The CDR3 sequence is 15 residues long. CDR3 coding DNA: TGTGCCAGCAGCCCCCGGGGGGCAGATCTTCAGCCCCAGCATTTT. Translating it yields CASSPRGADLQPQHF. The full variable domain, rest sourced from reference TRBV11-2 and TRBJ1-5, is EAGVAQSPRYKIIEKRQSVAFWCNPISGHATLYWYQQILGQGPKLLIQFQNNGVVDDSQLPKDRFSAERLKGVDSTLKIQPAKLEDSAVYLCASSPRGADLQPQHFGDGTRLSIL.

The V gene is TRBV6-5, the J gene TRBJ2-1, with 8 bases lining up with TRBD2. This CDR3 spans 15 amino acids. CDR1 is MNHEY, CDR2 SVGAGI, per germline. Trimming cost V 8 bases and J 6 bases; bases outside gene matches: 12. CDR3 in amino acids: CASASTGTSTNEQFF. The CDR3 DNA reads TGTGCCAGCGCCTCAACCGGGACTAGTACCAATGAGCAGTTCTTC.

V and J are TRBV7-2 and TRBJ1-3; D remains unclear. The length of the CDR3 is 16 residues. The germline V gene has CDR1 SGHTA and CDR2 FQGNSA. The V gene lost 1 base and the J gene lost 0 bases, with 10 bases spanning the gap. CDR3 sequence reads: CASSLGRTSSGNTIYF. As DNA, the CDR3 is TGTGCCAGCAGCTTAGGCAGGACTTCCTCTGGAAACACCATATATTTT.

V is TRBV18 and J is TRBJ2-1, with D perhaps TRBD2 (6 bases). V was cut by 3 bases and J by 5 bases, with 14 bases left in between. The germline V gene has CDR1 KGHSH and CDR2 LQKENI. This CDR3 has 15 residues. CDR3 sequence (DNA): TGTGCCAGCTCACCCGCGGGGCGTCAGGACAATGAGCAGTTCTTC. Translation gives CASSPAGRQDNEQFF.

This chain joins TRBV6-5 and TRBJ2-3; TRBD1 might be the D (5 bases). The CDR3 has 12 residues. With 2 bases removed from V and 11 bases from J, the gap between germline ends came to 11 bases. From germline, CDR1 is MNHEY and CDR2 SVGAGI. The CDR3 DNA reads TGTGCCAGCAGTTACGGCGAAGGACAGCAGTATTTT. It specifies CASSYGEGQQYF.

J is TRBJ1-2 and V is TRBV5-1; TRBD1 matches at 8 bases. CDR3 length: 16 amino acids. Germline V CDR1 and CDR2: SGHRS, YFSETQ. Trimming cost V 4 bases and J 3 bases; bases outside gene matches: 11. CDR3 coding DNA: TGCGCCAGCAGCCCCCAAAACTCGGACAGGGACTATGGCTACACCTTC. Its translation is CASSPQNSDRDYGYTF.

The V and J genes are TRBV5-1 and TRBJ1-4, with 10 bases fitting TRBD1. The CDR3 runs 14 residues. The germline V gene encodes CDR1 SGHRS and CDR2 YFSETQ. V dropped 7 bases and J dropped 4; count of bases not matched to a gene: 4. The CDR3: CASGRDRGNEKLFF. In DNA form, the CDR3 reads TGCGCCAGCGGACGGGACAGGGGTAATGAAAAACTGTTTTTT.

The chain couples TRBV2 to TRBJ1-6; possibly TRBD1 for D (6 bases). The CDR3 covers 15 residues. V lost 8 bases to trimming and J lost 0 bases, with 11 bases between them. CDR1 and CDR2 from the germline V gene are SNHLY and FYNNEI. CDR3 bases: TGTGCCAGCCGAGAGGACAGCTCCTATAATTCACCCCTCCACTTT. Protein: CASREDSSYNSPLHF.

V is TRBV29-1 and J is TRBJ1-1; perhaps TRBD1 as D (5 bases). CDR1 and CDR2 (germline): SQVTM, ANQGSEA. The V gene lost 6 bases and the J gene lost 6 bases, with 11 bases spanning the gap. The CDR3 length is 11 residues. CDR3 amino acids: CSVTRAAEAFF. In DNA, the CDR3 is TGCAGCGTAACCAGGGCTGCTGAAGCTTTCTTT.

V gene TRBV28 combines with J gene TRBJ2-3, with 9 nucleotides matching TRBD2. CDR3 length: 15 amino acids. Germline-derived CDR1 and CDR2 are MDHEN and SYDVKM. Trimming at V came to 3 bases and at J to 8 bases, leaving 9 bases not matched to a gene. CDR3 in amino acids: CASSLRLAASGTQYF. Here the CDR3 DNA reads TGTGCCAGCAGTTTGAGACTAGCGGCCAGTGGTACGCAGTATTTT. Complete variable domain (other parts from reference TRBV28 and TRBJ2-3): DVKVTQSSRYLVKRTGEKVFLECVQDMDHENMFWYRQDPGLGLRLIYFSYDVKMKEKGDIPEGYSVSREKKERFSLILESASTNQTSMYLCASSLRLAASGTQYFGPGTRLTVL.

This rearrangement joins TRBV27 to TRBJ2-5; 8 bases fit TRBD2. This CDR3 has 15 amino acids. Germline CDR1 is MNHEY and CDR2 is SMNVEV (reference sequence). J was trimmed by 5 bases and V by 4 bases; bases with no gene match: 9. In DNA, the CDR3 is TGTGCCAGCAGTTATACTAGCGGCTGGGGGGAGACCCAGTACTTC. Amino acid sequence: CASSYTSGWGETQYF.

The V call is TRBV5-1, the J call TRBJ1-1, with TRBD1 identical over 7 bases. Losses at the gene ends were 3 bases for V and 1 base for J; bases not matched to a gene: 3. CDR3 size: 14 residues. Looked up from germline, CDR1 is SGHRS and CDR2 is YFSETQ. CDR3 nucleotides: TGCGCCAGCAGCTCTGGACAGGAGAACACTGAAGCTTTCTTT. Translation gives CASSSGQENTEAFF.

The chain uses TRBV19 and TRBJ1-6; D gene uncertain. Deletions cut 5 bases from V and 4 bases from J, with 15 bases between. The germline V gene has CDR1 LNHDA and CDR2 SQIVND (reference sequence). CDR3 size: 16 residues. CDR3 in amino acids: CASSPFGQDYNSPLHF. The CDR3, as DNA: TGTGCCAGTAGTCCGTTTGGCCAGGATTATAATTCACCCCTCCACTTT.

This chain uses TRBV12-3 or TRBV12-4 with TRBJ2-4; D is possibly TRBD2 (6 bases). This CDR3 comprises 13 residues. The V gene lost 6 bases and the J gene lost 8 bases, with 14 bases spanning the gap. This CDR3 reads CASRPDGEDIQYF. For the CDR3, the DNA is TGTGCCAGCAGGCCCGACGGGGAGGACATTCAGTACTTC.

This clone came up a few times. J is TRBJ2-3 and V is TRBV7-9; 9 positions agree with TRBD2. J gave up 0 bases and V 11 bases, and 6 bases lay outside the gene matches. CDR1 is SEHNR, CDR2 FQNEAQ, per germline (reference sequence). This CDR3 is 14 amino acids long. The CDR3 loop is CASGLAQSTDTQYF. CDR3 coding DNA: TGTGCCTCCGGACTAGCGCAGAGCACAGATACGCAGTATTTT.

The chain joins TRBV2 to TRBJ1-3, with D possibly matching TRBD1 (5 bases). With 8 bases removed from V and 0 bases from J, the gap between germline ends came to 14 bases. This CDR3 region has 15 residues. Germline CDR1 reads SNHLY; CDR2 reads FYNNEI. The CDR3 DNA sequence: TGTGCCAGCGGGGGGACCGATCTCTCTGGAAACACCATATATTTT. Encoded protein: CASGGTDLSGNTIYF.

The chain couples TRBV3-1 (or the pseudogene TRBV3-2) to TRBJ2-5; TRBD1 agrees at 7 bases. CDR1 is LGHDT, CDR2 YNNKEL, per germline (reference sequence). With V trimmed by 5 bases and J by 5 bases, 11 bases remained unmatched. The length of the CDR3 is 15 residues. The CDR3 spells CASSTFRGGWETQYF. Written as DNA, the CDR3 is TGTGCCAGCAGCACGTTTAGAGGGGGCTGGGAGACCCAGTACTTC.

The genes are TRBV5-1 and TRBJ1-1; 11 nucleotides align to TRBD1. The CDR3 length is 17 residues. CDR1 is SGHRS, CDR2 YFSETQ, per germline. Trimming removed 1 base from V and 0 bases from J; junction bases left unmatched: 5. CDR3 bases: TGCGCCAGCAGCTTGTTGGACAGGGGGCAAATGAACACTGAAGCTTTCTTT. As protein: CASSLLDRGQMNTEAFF.

This rearrangement joins TRBV6-5 to TRBJ2-1; 7 nucleotides match TRBD2. The CDR3 totals 15 residues. CDR1 and CDR2 from the germline V gene are MNHEY and SVGAGI. The ends lost 1 base at V and 6 bases at J; junction bases unmatched: 6. CDR3 in amino acids: CASSYYGLDLNEQFF. In nucleotides, the CDR3 is TGTGCCAGCAGTTACTACGGACTAGACCTCAATGAGCAGTTCTTC.

As regards this clone: Other DNA sequences in this sample translate to the same CDR3. The V and J genes are TRBV11-2 and TRBJ1-4; D is uncertain. Germline V gene sequence: CDR1 SGHAT, CDR2 FQNNGV. Trimming stripped 5 bases from V and 0 bases from J, with 10 bases between. The CDR3 has 15 amino acids. The CDR3 nucleotides are TGTGCCAGCAGCCCGAGGACTGCAACTAATGAAAAACTGTTTTTT. This sequence encodes CASSPRTATNEKLFF.

The sample holds one count of this clone. The chain recombines TRBV3-1 (or the pseudogene TRBV3-2) with TRBJ1-3; 7 positions agree with TRBD1. This CDR3 comprises 14 residues. The junction had 4 bases not matched to a gene; V was cut back by 4 bases and J by 4 bases. The V gene's germline CDR1 is LGHDT and CDR2 YNNKEL (reference sequence). This CDR3 is CASSRGTAGNTIYF. The CDR3 DNA sequence: TGTGCCAGCAGCCGTGGGACAGCCGGAAACACCATATATTTT.

The V call is TRBV5-5, the J call TRBJ2-3; D is unresolved. The CDR3 contains 16 residues. Trimming pared 2 bases from V and 0 bases from J, leaving 13 bases between. Germline V gene sequence: CDR1 SGHKS, CDR2 YYEKEE (reference sequence). The CDR3 nucleotides are TGTGCCAGCAGCTTAACGAGGCACCCAAGCACAGATACGCAGTATTTT. It codes for CASSLTRHPSTDTQYF.